The present TCR beta chain was sequenced within a study of CXCR3-negative and CXCR3-positive naive CD8 T cells. The wider study: The study obtained 130 million to 150 million TRB reads, about 1.5 +/- 0.3 million per library.

Comment on this clonotype: Its antigen remains unidentified.

Study-wide findings and caveats: CXCR3-positive naive cells had TRB CDR3s that were more hydrophobic than CXCR3-negative naive cells had. Similar TRBV-TRBJ usage characterized naive CXCR3-negative and CXCR3-positive cells; memory cells differed. Cryopreserved PBMCs had partly decreased CXCR3 expression; fresh PBMCs were used in most assays.

UMI labels and 5' RACE were used to prepare the TRB cDNA libraries. TCRdb reprocessed the 5' RACE reads, with one entry per CDR3 protein and no DNA. The repertoire shows 100,000 to 150,000 distinct CDR3 sequences; the top ten hold roughly 0.29%. The germline V gene encodes CDR1 SQVTM and CDR2 ANQGSEA. CDR3 length equals 11 residues. V gene TRBV29-1 combines with J gene TRBJ2-7. The receptor comes from a human donor in good health. Some clones in this sample may be carry-over from other donors' samples. The sample comprised naive CXCR3- CD8+ T cells from blood. The subset is: CD45RO-CCR7+CD27+CD95- naive CD8+ T cells lacking CXCR3 (TNR3-). The CDR3 reads CSVLSTYEQYF.